The 3 T cell receptor beta chains given below trace back to one sample, sequenced in a study of T cells in Graves' hyperthyroidism and ophthalmopathy. TCR beta CDR3 sequences were amplified from RNA transcripts. Carried out on the TCR CDR3, a first-round RT-PCR used the HTBI primer set. TCRdb used MiXCR to reprocess the multiplex PCR reads, holding one entry per CDR3 protein. This sample has hundreds of thousands of distinct CDR3 sequences; 15% to 20% occur once, and the top ten carry around 15%. Material for sequencing was blood. The receptors were sampled from a woman aged 45-65 years with Graves' hyperthyroidism that later progressed to Graves' ophthalmopathy.

This clonotype was picked up many times. This sequence joins TRBV12-3 or TRBV12-4 and TRBJ2-7; 11 positions match TRBD2. V lost 1 base, J lost 0 bases, and 5 bases stayed unmatched. The CDR3 covers 17 residues. The CDR3 reads CASSLDTSGGFSYEQYF. The CDR3 nucleotides read TGTGCCAGCAGTTTAGACACTAGCGGGGGCTTCTCCTACGAGCAGTACTTC.

The chain employs TRBV6-1 and TRBJ2-7; 7 bases are shared with TRBD1. CDR1 is MNHNS, CDR2 SASEGT, per germline. The CDR3 runs 15 residues. V dropped 5 bases and J dropped 1; count of bases not matched to a gene: 8. The CDR3, as DNA: TGTGCCAGCAGTAGGGGGACAGTCGGATCCTACGAGCAGTACTTC. This sequence encodes CASSRGTVGSYEQYF.

This clonotype was observed at least ten times. The chain links TRBV5-1 to TRBJ1-1; D uncertain. The V and J ends lost 4 bases and 6 bases respectively, with 19 bases between them. This CDR3 contains 15 residues. Germline V lookup: CDR1 SGHRS, CDR2 YFSETQ. DNA for the CDR3: TGCGCCAGCAGCGTGGACGGTTTAGGACTCGCTGAAGCTTTCTTT. Translating gives CASSVDGLGLAEAFF.